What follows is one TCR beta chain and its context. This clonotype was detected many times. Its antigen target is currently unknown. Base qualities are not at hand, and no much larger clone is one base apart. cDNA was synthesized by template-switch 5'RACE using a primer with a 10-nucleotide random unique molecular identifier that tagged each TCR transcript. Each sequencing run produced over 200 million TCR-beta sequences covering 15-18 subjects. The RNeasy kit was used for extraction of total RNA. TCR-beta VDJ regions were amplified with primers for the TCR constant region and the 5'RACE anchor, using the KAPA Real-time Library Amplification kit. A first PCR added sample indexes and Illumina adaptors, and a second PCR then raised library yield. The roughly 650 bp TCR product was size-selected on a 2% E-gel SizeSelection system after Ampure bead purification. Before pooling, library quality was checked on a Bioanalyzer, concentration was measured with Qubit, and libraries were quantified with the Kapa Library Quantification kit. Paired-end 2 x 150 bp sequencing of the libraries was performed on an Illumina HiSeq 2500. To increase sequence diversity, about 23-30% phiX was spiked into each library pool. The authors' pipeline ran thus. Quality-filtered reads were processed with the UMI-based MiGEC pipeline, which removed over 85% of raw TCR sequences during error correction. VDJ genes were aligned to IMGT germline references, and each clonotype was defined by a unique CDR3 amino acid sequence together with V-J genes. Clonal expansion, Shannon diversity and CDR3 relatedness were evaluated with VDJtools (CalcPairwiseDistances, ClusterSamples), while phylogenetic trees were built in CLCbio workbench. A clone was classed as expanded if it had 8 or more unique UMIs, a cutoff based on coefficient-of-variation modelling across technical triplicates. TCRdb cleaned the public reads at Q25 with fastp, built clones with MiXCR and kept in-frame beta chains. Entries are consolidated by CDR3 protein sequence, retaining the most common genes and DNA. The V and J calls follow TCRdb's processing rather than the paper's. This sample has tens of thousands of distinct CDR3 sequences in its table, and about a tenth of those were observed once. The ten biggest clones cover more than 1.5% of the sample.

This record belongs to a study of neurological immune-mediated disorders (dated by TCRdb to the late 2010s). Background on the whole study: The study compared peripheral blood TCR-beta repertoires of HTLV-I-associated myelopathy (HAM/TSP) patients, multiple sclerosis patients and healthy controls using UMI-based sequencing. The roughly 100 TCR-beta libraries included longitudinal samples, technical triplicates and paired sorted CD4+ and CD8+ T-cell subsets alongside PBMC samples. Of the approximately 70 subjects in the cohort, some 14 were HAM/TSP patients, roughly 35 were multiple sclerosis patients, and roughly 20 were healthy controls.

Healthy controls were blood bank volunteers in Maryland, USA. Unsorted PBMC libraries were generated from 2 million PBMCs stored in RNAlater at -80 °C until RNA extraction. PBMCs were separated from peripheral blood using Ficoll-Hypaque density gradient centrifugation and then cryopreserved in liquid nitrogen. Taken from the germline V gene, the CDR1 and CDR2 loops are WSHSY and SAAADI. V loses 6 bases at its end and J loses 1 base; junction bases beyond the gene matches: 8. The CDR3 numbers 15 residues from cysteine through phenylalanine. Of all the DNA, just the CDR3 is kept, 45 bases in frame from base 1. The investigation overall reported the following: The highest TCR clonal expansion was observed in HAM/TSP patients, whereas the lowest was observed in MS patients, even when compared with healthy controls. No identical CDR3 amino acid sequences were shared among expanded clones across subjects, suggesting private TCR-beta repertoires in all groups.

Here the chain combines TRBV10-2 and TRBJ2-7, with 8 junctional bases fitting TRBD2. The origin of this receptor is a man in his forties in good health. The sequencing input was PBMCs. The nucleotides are TGCGCCAGCAGGTTTGTGGGACTAGGGTCCTACGAGCAGTACTTC. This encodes CASRFVGLGSYEQYF.